This TCR beta chain stems from a study of human T cells and chemical hapten exposure. Study in general: Patients received weekly diphenylcyclopropenone doses to the scalp throughout the approximately 24-week study. Study-wide findings and caveats: Compared to controls, expanded TCRs made significantly more large clusters of similar CDR3s.

In this sample, this clonotype turned up a few times. Antigen unknown. Germline trimming cut 3 bases from V and 0 bases from J; bases unmatched to any gene: 11. This CDR3 has 18 amino acids. The sample's time point: pre-sensitization, week 0. Specified treatment: therapeutic diphenylcyclopropenone sensitization with weekly scalp DPC. The library tagged each cDNA molecule with unique molecular identifiers. In TCRdb, the RACE reads were re-called with MiXCR into one record per CDR3 protein. In the table there are some 51,000 distinct CDR3 sequences, approximately 8.8% of which are singletons. The chain has TRBV12-3 or TRBV12-4 and TRBJ1-1; 9 bases map to TRBD1. This TCR derives from a woman in her thirties or forties with alopecia areata. Some clones in this sample may be carry-over from other donors' samples. Sequencing used whole blood, obtained in connection with sensitization to the hapten diphenylcyclopropenone (DPC). The CDR3 region has the DNA TGTGCCAGCAGTTTCCCGAGAGGACAGGGGACTTTGAACACTGAAGCTTTCTTT. Protein: CASSFPRGQGTLNTEAFF.